Below are 20 T cell receptor beta chains sequenced from a single sample in a study of shared clonotypes between healthy human individuals. Measured with immunoSEQ multiplex PCR; TCRdb has only the in-frame clones, and not every one. The data hold around 1.9 million clones, with roughly 91% observed a single time. The naive CD8 subset, CD45RO-negative cells positively selected for CCR7, excluded terminally differentiated effector memory CD45RA+ cells. Specimen: naive CD8+ T cells from PBMCs. The receptors come from a man between 18 and 29 years old in good health. Some clones in this sample may be carry-over from other donors' samples.

The rearrangement joins TRBV6-4 to TRBJ2-6, with D perhaps assigned TRBD1 or TRBD2 (5 bases each). Trimming removed 6 bases at V and 0 bases at J, with 9 bases between. The CDR3 covers 15 residues. Germline V gene data show CDR1 as MRHNA and CDR2 as SNTAGT. CDR3 residues: CASSPGTSGANVLTF. The CDR3 region has the DNA TGTGCCAGCAGCCCGGGGACCTCTGGGGCCAACGTCCTGACTTTC.

The genes are TRBV19 and TRBJ2-1; 7 bases fit TRBD2. The CDR3 length is 14 residues. V lost 5 bases to trimming and J lost 6 bases; unmatched junction nucleotides: 7. Germline V gene lookup returns CDR1 LNHDA and CDR2 SQIVND (reference sequence). The DNA for the CDR3 is TGTGCCAGTAGTCTGGGGGAGGGCATCAATGAGCAGTTCTTC. It encodes CASSLGEGINEQFF.

V usage is TRBV7-9 and J usage is TRBJ2-1; 11 bases fit TRBD2. V trimming: 5 bases; J trimming: 7 bases; junction bases outside the gene matches: 7. Germline lookup yields CDR1 SEHNR and CDR2 FQNEAQ (reference sequence). The CDR3 consists of 15 residues. CDR3 amino acids: CASSKPGLAENEQFF. In DNA form, the CDR3 reads TGTGCCAGCAGCAAGCCGGGACTAGCGGAAAATGAGCAGTTCTTC.

The gene calls are TRBV10-2 and TRBJ2-7, with a tentative D call TRBD1 (6 bases). V lost 2 bases and J 0 bases, leaving 17 bases between the germline ends. This CDR3 has 17 amino acids. Germline V lookup: CDR1 WSHSY, CDR2 SAAADI. The DNA for the CDR3 is TGCGCCAGCAGTGAGACATCCCGGGACATAAGCTCCTACGAGCAGTACTTC. Protein sequence: CASSETSRDISSYEQYF.

For the CDR3, the DNA is TGTGCCATCAGTAGCGTGTATGAGCAGTTCTTC. It codes for CAISSVYEQFF. The V call is TRBV10-3, the J call TRBJ2-1; D gene ambiguous. The V and J ends lost 5 bases and 8 bases respectively, with 7 bases between them. This CDR3 has 11 amino acids. CDR1 and CDR2 from the germline V gene are ENHRY and SYGVKD.

To note about this clone: The identical CDR3 is also encoded by other nucleotide sequences in the sample. The CDR3 bases are TGTGCCAGCAGCCTCCTAGCGGATCCTTACGAGCAGTACTTC. It is translated as CASSLLADPYEQYF. The gene calls are TRBV27 and TRBJ2-7, with TRBD2 matching 7 bases. CDR3 length: 14 residues. Germline assignment: CDR1 MNHEY and CDR2 SMNVEV (reference sequence). Losses at the gene ends were 6 bases for V and 4 bases for J; bases not matched to a gene: 9.

The chain recombines TRBV19 with TRBJ1-1; D is possibly TRBD1 (6 bases). V lost 6 bases, J lost 2 bases, and 13 bases lay in between. The length of the CDR3 is 14 residues. Germline CDR1 and CDR2: LNHDA and SQIVND (reference sequence). The CDR3 nucleotides are TGTGCCAGTAGGAAAAAGGACAGTAACACTGAAGCTTTCTTT. Amino acid sequence: CASRKKDSNTEAFF.

The genes are TRBV5-6 and TRBJ2-1; 8 bases agree with TRBD1. The CDR3 is made up of 12 amino acids. Germline lookup yields CDR1 SGHDT and CDR2 YYEEEE. The ends lost 4 bases at V and 9 bases at J; junction bases unmatched: 3. CDR3 nucleotide sequence: TGTGCCAGCAGCCTTCAGGGGGCTGAGCAGTTCTTC. Its protein is CASSLQGAEQFF.

The CDR3 nucleotides read TGTGCCAGCAGCCAAGGGCGGGCAGGAGATAATGAAAAACTGTTTTTT. This sequence encodes CASSQGRAGDNEKLFF. The chain carries TRBV7-7 and TRBJ1-4, with no clear D. Germline V gene sequence: CDR1 SSHAT, CDR2 FNYEAQ (reference sequence). This CDR3 comprises 16 residues. The germline V and J ends were trimmed by 5 bases and 4 bases, with 17 bases remaining between them.

This clone was observed once. The chain recombines TRBV28 with TRBJ1-2; D gene unclear. The V end was cut by 6 bases, the J end by 0 bases, with 20 bases between. The CDR3 length is 17 residues. Germline V gene sequence: CDR1 MDHEN, CDR2 SYDVKM. The CDR3 DNA sequence: TGTGCCAGCAGCCTCTTTAGCACGGAGCCAGCTAACTATGGCTACACCTTC. Translating it yields CASSLFSTEPANYGYTF.

The genes are TRBV7-9 and TRBJ2-5; no clear D. The CDR3 covers 12 residues. Trimming removed 6 bases at V and 5 bases at J, with 10 bases between. Per the germline V gene, CDR1 is SEHNR and CDR2 is FQNEAQ (reference sequence). The CDR3 reads CASRYQRETQYF. CDR3 sequence (DNA): TGTGCCAGCAGATACCAAAGGGAGACCCAGTACTTC. Together with reference TRBV7-9 and TRBJ2-5, the CDR3 gives the full variable domain: DTGVSQNPRHKITKRGQNVTFRCDPISEHNRLYWYRQTLGQGPEFLTYFQNEAQLEKSRLLSDRFSAERPKGSFSTLEIQRTEQGDSAMYLCASRYQRETQYFGPGTRLLVL.

The gene calls are TRBV27 and TRBJ2-7, with D unresolved. V was trimmed by 2 bases and J by 3 bases, leaving 11 bases between them. The CDR3 loop spans 14 amino acids. Germline V lookup: CDR1 MNHEY, CDR2 SMNVEV (reference sequence). The CDR3 protein is CASSLRPLVYEQYF. The CDR3 DNA follows: TGTGCCAGCAGTTTAAGGCCTCTCGTCTACGAGCAGTACTTC.

CDR3: CASTMEGFGSYEQYF. The CDR3 DNA reads as TGTGCCAGCACTATGGAGGGATTTGGGTCCTACGAGCAGTACTTC. The J gene is TRBJ2-7, the V gene TRBV27; a possible D gene is TRBD2 (6 bases). Germline V lookup: CDR1 MNHEY, CDR2 SMNVEV (reference sequence). The CDR3 runs to 15 residues. V was trimmed by 7 bases and J by 1 base, leaving 17 bases between them.

Here the CDR3 DNA reads TGCGCCAGCAGCCACAATAGGGGGCCGGGGGAGCAGTACTTC. It yields the protein CASSHNRGPGEQYF. The V call is TRBV4-3, the J call TRBJ2-7; 7 nucleotides line up with TRBD1. Germline CDR1 is LGHNA and CDR2 is YSLEER. The V segment lost 3 bases and the J segment 7 bases; nucleotides outside the gene matches: 9. The length of the CDR3 is 14 residues.

This sequence joins TRBV7-9 and TRBJ2-7; the D call may be TRBD1 or TRBD2 (5 bases each). CDR3 length: 14 amino acids. V gave up 0 bases and J gave up 4 bases, with 10 bases separating them. The V gene's germline CDR1 is SEHNR and CDR2 FQNEAQ (reference sequence). CDR3 sequence (DNA): TGTGCCAGCAGCTTAGCGGGGGAAGAGTACGAGCAGTACTTC. It translates to CASSLAGEEYEQYF.

The chain couples TRBV27 to TRBJ2-7; D is ambiguous. Germline CDR1 reads MNHEY; CDR2 reads SMNVEV (reference sequence). Deletions cut 6 bases from V and 4 bases from J, with 10 bases between. The length of the CDR3 is 12 residues. The chain's CDR3 is CASRKSPYEQYF. As DNA, the CDR3 is TGTGCCAGCAGGAAAAGCCCGTACGAGCAGTACTTC.

To note about this clone: Other nucleotide sequences in the sample specify the same CDR3. The chain uses TRBV18 and TRBJ2-7; unclear D gene. The CDR3 is 14 residues long. Germline V gene data show CDR1 as KGHSH and CDR2 as LQKENI. The V and J ends lost 3 bases and 2 bases respectively, with 11 bases between them. The CDR3 protein is CASSPPGRTYEQYF. For the CDR3, the DNA is TGTGCCAGCTCACCGCCGGGCAGGACCTACGAGCAGTACTTC.

The chain carries TRBV6-5 and TRBJ2-7, with no clear D. Germline V lookup: CDR1 MNHEY, CDR2 SVGAGI. V lost 2 bases, J lost 0 bases, and 8 bases lay in between. This CDR3 contains 14 residues. CDR3 bases: TGTGCCAGCAGTTACGGGCAGGACTCCTACGAGCAGTACTTC. It codes for CASSYGQDSYEQYF.

The chain uses TRBV29-1 and TRBJ1-1; the D gene is possibly TRBD1 (6 bases). V lost 6 bases and J lost 5, with 25 bases in between. There are 16 residues in the CDR3. Per the germline V gene, CDR1 is SQVTM and CDR2 is ANQGSEA. For the CDR3, the DNA is TGCAGCGTCGAACGGTGGGAGGGGGAGGGTGGAACTGAAGCTTTCTTT. As protein: CSVERWEGEGGTEAFF.

Regarding this clone: The same CDR3 can be traced to other DNA sequences in this sample. The chain combines TRBV9 with TRBJ1-1; 9 bases map to TRBD1. V lost 3 bases, J lost 3 bases, and 6 bases stayed unmatched. Germline V gene data show CDR1 as SGDLS and CDR2 as YYNGEE. This CDR3 has 15 amino acids. CDR3 region: CASSAGTGGYTEAFF. The CDR3 nucleotides are TGTGCCAGCAGCGCCGGTACAGGGGGCTACACTGAAGCTTTCTTT.